A single sample is the source of the 29 T cell receptor beta chains below, sequenced in a study of cytomegalovirus exposure and HLA in healthy donors. This PCR relied on a set of 60 Vbeta primers and 13 Jbeta primers. Measured with immunoSEQ multiplex PCR; TCRdb has only the in-frame clones, and not every one. The sample has 210,000 or so clones; 70% to 80% are singletons. The source material was PBMCs. The receptors come from a girl aged 2-9 years in good health and CMV-seronegative.

CDR3 region: CASVRGNTEAFF. The CDR3 bases are TGTGCCAGCGTTCGGGGTAACACTGAAGCTTTCTTT. This chain joins TRBV19 and TRBJ1-1, with D uncertain. The germline CDR1 and CDR2 sequences are LNHDA and SQIVND (reference sequence). Trimming removed 9 bases at V and 2 bases at J, with 10 bases between. This CDR3 comprises 12 residues.

The chain couples TRBV18 to TRBJ1-2; D gene uncertain. V lost 3 bases and J lost 3, with 14 bases in between. This CDR3 comprises 15 residues. CDR1 KGHSH and CDR2 LQKENI come from the germline V gene. CDR3 loop: CASSPSGIGDYGYTF. The CDR3 DNA reads as TGTGCCAGCTCACCGTCCGGGATTGGAGACTATGGCTACACCTTC. Together with reference TRBV18 and TRBJ1-2, the CDR3 gives the full variable domain: NAGVMQNPRHLVRRRGQEARLRCSPMKGHSHVYWYRQLPEEGLKFMVYLQKENIIDESGMPKERFSAEFPKEGPSILRIQQVVRGDSAAYFCASSPSGIGDYGYTFGSGTRLTVV.

V gene TRBV4-1 combines with J gene TRBJ1-6; 8 positions agree with TRBD1. This CDR3 contains 14 residues. The ends lost 1 base at V and 10 bases at J; junction bases unmatched: 3. Germline values: CDR1 MGHRA, CDR2 YSYEKL. The CDR3: CASSQADRDSPLHF. In DNA form, the CDR3 reads TGCGCCAGCAGCCAAGCGGACAGGGACTCACCCCTCCACTTT.

The V and J genes are TRBV7-7 and TRBJ2-6, with TRBD1 matching over 7 bases. The V gene's germline CDR1 is SSHAT and CDR2 FNYEAQ (reference sequence). This CDR3 spans 15 amino acids. The V segment lost 5 bases and the J segment 2 bases; nucleotides outside the gene matches: 3. Here the CDR3 DNA reads TGTGCCAGCAGCCCAGACAGGGCTGGGGCCAACGTCCTGACTTTC. The encoded protein is CASSPDRAGANVLTF.

Here the CDR3 reads CAWRSRASEYGYTF. CDR3 DNA: TGTGCCTGGAGAAGCAGGGCCTCAGAGTATGGCTACACCTTC. The chain recombines TRBV30 with TRBJ1-2; weak D call: TRBD1 (5 bases). CDR3 size: 14 residues. The germline V gene encodes CDR1 GTSNPN and CDR2 SVGIG (reference sequence). Trimming shortened V by 3 bases and J by 5 bases, and 16 bases separated the two germline ends.

The chain recombines TRBV2 with TRBJ2-7; possible D gene TRBD2, 6 bases. The ends were cut back, 8 bases at V and 2 bases at J, with 16 bases in the middle. The CDR3 loop spans 14 amino acids. In germline, CDR1 is SNHLY, CDR2 FYNNEI. The CDR3 nucleotides read TGTGCCAGCGCCTTTGGGGGGTCAACCTACGAGCAGTACTTC. Its translation is CASAFGGSTYEQYF.

The chain combines TRBV6-1 with TRBJ2-5; 14 bases are shared with TRBD2. Per germline, CDR1 MNHNS and CDR2 SASEGT. The junction had 7 bases not matched to a gene; V was cut back by 6 bases and J by 7 bases. This CDR3 has 15 amino acids. In nucleotides, the CDR3 is TGTGCCAGCAGCCCGACTAGCGGGGGGGGTGGGACCCAGTACTTC. This codes for CASSPTSGGGGTQYF.

This CDR3 reads CASTTGQKNEKLFF. The CDR3 DNA reads TGCGCCAGTACGACCGGACAAAAAAATGAAAAACTGTTTTTT. This chain joins TRBV5-1 and TRBJ1-4; the D gene is possibly TRBD1 (5 bases). Per the germline V gene, CDR1 is SGHRS and CDR2 is YFSETQ. The CDR3 extends over 14 amino acids. V lost 8 bases and J 5 bases, leaving 16 bases between the germline ends.

The chain couples TRBV19 to TRBJ1-1; D is ambiguous. The ends were cut back, 7 bases at V and 5 bases at J, with 20 bases in the middle. Germline lookup yields CDR1 LNHDA and CDR2 SQIVND (reference sequence). The CDR3 is made up of 15 amino acids. CDR3 coding DNA: TGTGCCAGTATGGGAGTCGGCGGTAGGCCGACTGAAGCTTTCTTT. Encoded protein: CASMGVGGRPTEAFF.

The V call is TRBV5-1, the J call TRBJ2-1, with D possibly being TRBD2 (6 bases). Trimming pared 4 bases from V and 2 bases from J, leaving 13 bases between. This CDR3 region has 15 residues. Germline CDR1 SGHRS, CDR2 YFSETQ. CDR3 nucleotides: TGCGCCAGCAGCCCCGGAGGGGTTCCCTACAATGAGCAGTTCTTC. Translation gives CASSPGGVPYNEQFF. The whole variable domain, filled in from reference TRBV5-1 and TRBJ2-1, reads KAGVTQTPRYLIKTRGQQVTLSCSPISGHRSVSWYQQTPGQGLQFLFEYFSETQRNKGNFPGRFSGRQFSNSRSEMNVSTLELGDSALYLCASSPGGVPYNEQFFGPGTRLTVL.

This clone was counted only a few times. The chain carries TRBV9 and TRBJ2-1, with a tentative D call TRBD2 (6 bases). The germline V gene encodes CDR1 SGDLS and CDR2 YYNGEE. Trimming cost V 0 bases and J 2 bases, with 12 bases left between them. This CDR3 is 16 amino acids long. This chain's CDR3 is CASSVGMGGPYNEQFF. In DNA, the CDR3 is TGTGCCAGCAGCGTAGGTATGGGGGGACCCTACAATGAGCAGTTCTTC. The full variable domain, completed using reference TRBV9 and TRBJ2-1, is DSGVTQTPKHLITATGQRVTLRCSPRSGDLSVYWYQQSLDQGLQFLIQYYNGEERAKGNILERFSAQQFPDLHSELNLSSLELGDSALYFCASSVGMGGPYNEQFFGPGTRLTVL.

Here the CDR3 reads CASSEYRGRTGSDTIYF. The CDR3 DNA follows: TGTGCCAGCAGTGAATACCGGGGGAGGACAGGGTCGGACACCATATATTTT. The gene calls are TRBV25-1 and TRBJ1-3; 8 nucleotides line up with TRBD1. CDR1 MGHDK and CDR2 SYGVNS come from the germline V gene. V shed 0 bases, J shed 8 bases, and the junction held 12 bases outside the gene matches. This CDR3 has 17 residues.

A single count supports this clone. V is TRBV15 and J is TRBJ2-7; D is unclear. The V gene's germline CDR1 is LNHNV and CDR2 YYDKDF (reference sequence). V lost 0 bases and J lost 3, with 6 bases in between. This CDR3 has 13 residues. CDR3 in amino acids: CATSREQVYEQYF. The CDR3, as DNA: TGTGCCACCAGCAGAGAGCAGGTCTACGAGCAGTACTTC.

The chain has TRBV9 and TRBJ2-5; 10 bases fit TRBD1. This CDR3 has 16 amino acids. Germline assignment: CDR1 SGDLS and CDR2 YYNGEE. J lost 7 bases, V lost 0 bases, and 9 bases had no gene match. Here the CDR3 DNA reads TGTGCCAGCAGCGTAGACCTGACCGGGACAGGGGCGACCCAGTACTTC. This translates into CASSVDLTGTGATQYF.

This clone has just one count. The V gene is TRBV11-2, the J gene TRBJ1-1; D might be TRBD1 (5 bases). The CDR3 sequence is 12 residues long. V was trimmed by 4 bases and J by 7 bases, leaving 10 bases between them. Germline values: CDR1 SGHAT, CDR2 FQNNGV. CDR3 region: CASSYDRFEAFF. The CDR3 DNA reads TGTGCCAGCAGCTACGACAGATTTGAAGCTTTCTTT. Full variable domain (rest looked up from reference TRBV11-2 and TRBJ1-1): EAGVAQSPRYKIIEKRQSVAFWCNPISGHATLYWYQQILGQGPKLLIQFQNNGVVDDSQLPKDRFSAERLKGVDSTLKIQPAKLEDSAVYLCASSYDRFEAFFGQGTRLTVV.

The V call is TRBV5-4, the J call TRBJ2-5; D is possibly TRBD1 (6 bases). CDR1 SGHNT and CDR2 YYREEE come from the germline V gene (reference sequence). This CDR3 region has 11 residues. Trimming took 8 bases from V and 1 from J, leaving 6 bases between them. The CDR3 loop is CARDSQETQYF. CDR3 sequence (DNA): TGTGCCAGGGACAGCCAAGAGACCCAGTACTTC.

The rearrangement uses TRBV6-1 and TRBJ1-2; 7 bases map to TRBD1. Unmatched junction bases numbered 8, after V lost 6 bases and J lost 7 bases. Germline CDR1 reads MNHNS; CDR2 reads SASEGT. The CDR3 length is 13 residues. CDR3 region: CASSPGGRRGYTF. In DNA, the CDR3 is TGTGCCAGCAGCCCAGGGGGAAGGCGTGGCTACACCTTC.

The rearrangement links TRBV11-2 to TRBJ2-1; D gene ambiguous. The germline gives CDR1 SGHAT, CDR2 FQNNGV. V lost 2 bases and J lost 4, with 12 bases in between. There are 15 residues in the CDR3. CDR3 protein: CASSLQAASYNEQFF. CDR3 sequence (DNA): TGTGCCAGCAGCTTACAGGCTGCCTCTTACAATGAGCAGTTCTTC.

J is TRBJ1-5 and V is TRBV19; 7 nucleotides match TRBD1. The CDR3 spans 16 residues. Looked up from germline, CDR1 is LNHDA and CDR2 is SQIVND (reference sequence). V was clipped by 9 bases and J by 2 bases; unmatched bases: 13. The CDR3 reads CASDKRGREGNQPQHF. CDR3 DNA sequence: TGTGCCAGCGACAAAAGGGGGCGGGAGGGCAATCAGCCCCAGCATTTT.

The chain joins TRBV10-3 to TRBJ2-1, with 9 bases lining up with TRBD2. The V gene's germline CDR1 is ENHRY and CDR2 SYGVKD. The CDR3 is 22 residues long. V shed 1 base, J shed 4 bases, and the junction held 23 bases outside the gene matches. CDR3 bases: TGTGCCATCAGTGAGTTCTCAACCAGGACTAGCGCGCCACGACCTTCGTACAATGAGCAGTTCTTC. Its translation is CAISEFSTRTSAPRPSYNEQFF.

V gene TRBV18 combines with J gene TRBJ2-1; D is perhaps TRBD2 (6 bases). The CDR3 has 16 residues. The germline V and J ends were trimmed by 4 bases and 7 bases, with 20 bases remaining between them. Germline CDR1 reads KGHSH; CDR2 reads LQKENI. The CDR3 region has the DNA TGTGCCAGCTCACTATACAGGAGGGCCGGGGAGAATGAGCAGTTCTTC. Translation: CASSLYRRAGENEQFF.

This clone was found once. This chain links TRBV2 with TRBJ2-7, with a tentative D call TRBD1 (6 bases). The CDR3 sequence is 13 residues long. Germline loops: CDR1 SNHLY, CDR2 FYNNEI. With 6 bases removed from V and 3 bases from J, the gap between germline ends came to 12 bases. CDR3 sequence (DNA): TGTGCCAGCAGGGGGGACACCATCTACGAGCAGTACTTC. It encodes CASRGDTIYEQYF.

V usage is TRBV10-2 and J usage is TRBJ2-5, with TRBD1 matching over 8 bases. The J call may be wrong; the DNA end is better matched by TRBJ2-7. The CDR3 runs 14 residues. In germline, CDR1 is WSHSY, CDR2 SAAADI. CDR3: CASRRDRGNYEQYF. Written as DNA, the CDR3 is TGCGCCAGCAGACGCGACAGGGGTAACTACGAGCAGTACTTC.

V usage is TRBV7-9 and J usage is TRBJ2-5, with D possibly TRBD2 on 6 matching bases. Germline CDR1 is SEHNR and CDR2 is FQNEAQ (reference sequence). V gave up 4 bases and J gave up 5 bases, with 17 bases separating them. This CDR3 region has 15 residues. CDR3 DNA sequence: TGTGCCAGCAGCTCAAACGGGGGAGTGGGTGAGACCCAGTACTTC. Its protein product is CASSSNGGVGETQYF.

This clone was counted between two and nine times. CDR3 DNA sequence: TGCAGCGTTGAAGATCTAGGAGCGCATCTTGAAGCTTTCTTT. This sequence encodes CSVEDLGAHLEAFF. V is TRBV29-1 and J is TRBJ1-1; no firm D call. V shed 0 bases and J shed 7 bases, with 15 bases lying between them. Germline V gives CDR1 SQVTM, CDR2 ANQGSEA. The CDR3 length is 14 residues.

This clone was seen once. Here the CDR3 reads CASSSISPDTQYF. The CDR3 nucleotides read TGTGCCAGCAGTTCCATTAGCCCAGATACGCAGTATTTT. This sequence joins TRBV28 and TRBJ2-3, with D unresolved. V dropped 4 bases and J dropped 4 bases, with 9 bases sitting between them. This CDR3 region has 13 residues. Germline values: CDR1 MDHEN, CDR2 SYDVKM.

This clone turned up a few times. The gene calls are TRBV5-6 and TRBJ2-1, with D possibly matching TRBD2 (5 bases). From germline, CDR1 is SGHDT and CDR2 YYEEEE. CDR3 length: 13 amino acids. V lost 0 bases, J lost 5 bases, and 6 bases lay in between. In nucleotides, the CDR3 is TGTGCCAGCAGCTTGGCGGGAAACAATGAGCAGTTCTTC. Its protein product is CASSLAGNNEQFF.

The gene calls are TRBV6-1 and TRBJ2-3; 7 nucleotides line up with TRBD2. Germline V lookup: CDR1 MNHNS, CDR2 SASEGT. V lost 0 bases and J lost 2; bases outside the gene matches: 11. This CDR3 region has 18 residues. The DNA of the CDR3 is TGTGCCAGCAGTGAAGCTGGTATGGCGGGGGTTCTCACAGATACGCAGTATTTT. This translates into CASSEAGMAGVLTDTQYF.

The V and J genes are TRBV19 and TRBJ2-7; no clear D gene. V lost 4 bases and J 1 base, leaving 20 bases between the germline ends. The CDR3 loop spans 17 amino acids. The germline V gene encodes CDR1 LNHDA and CDR2 SQIVND (reference sequence). CDR3 bases: TGTGCCAGTAGTAATTATGGTAGTAACCTCGCATCCTACGAGCAGTACTTC. Its protein product is CASSNYGSNLASYEQYF.